This is a list of T cell receptor beta chains from one sample in a study of blood T cell repertoires in COVID-19. The data were produced by immunoSEQ multiplex PCR, yet TCRdb's version contains in-frame clones alone and is incomplete. The table has a few hundred thousand clones, about 85% seen once. Sequenced: peripheral blood. The origin of the receptors is a human donor with COVID-19, enrolled during active disease. The donor label of this sample is uncertain. CDR3s include the opening cysteine and the closing phenylalanine or tryptophan. Size is stated for part of the rows, as once, few or many counts, or as a class when the clone is expanded.

few	TRBV6-5	TRBJ1-1	CASSRDRGTEAFF
-	TRBV28	TRBJ2-1	CASRPGGPPEQFF
-	TRBV12-3/TRBV12-4	TRBJ1-1	CASSPRRLEAFF
-	TRBV9	TRBJ2-5	CASGVQETQYF
-	TRBV12-3/TRBV12-4	TRBJ1-3	CASSPGGNTIYF
-	TRBV19	TRBJ2-2	CASSRTSGNTGELFF
-	TRBV9	TRBJ2-1	CASSPQIAGGDEQFF
-	TRBV29-1	TRBJ2-2	CSVAGVGAGELFF
-	TRBV6-5	TRBJ1-2	CASRVAGSGYTF
-	TRBV5-1	TRBJ1-2	CASSLGTGGFYGYTF
-	TRBV28	TRBJ1-1	CASRASIQAFF
-	TRBV7-9	TRBJ2-1	CASSSQGLAGSNEQFF
-	TRBV19	TRBJ1-4	CASSPKGDRELFF
-	TRBV6-6	TRBJ2-7	CASSYSSSGSYEQYF
-	TRBV19	TRBJ1-5	CASSTQASRGNQPQHF
-	TRBV27	TRBJ2-5	CASSQRLAGAETQYF
-	TRBV4-1	TRBJ2-2	CASSAQGWSGELFF
-	TRBV7-8	TRBJ2-1	CASSLAGVYNEQFF
-	TRBV6-5	TRBJ1-2	CASCTTGYGYGYTF
-	TRBV29-1	TRBJ1-1	CSVGRGGGGEAFF
-	TRBV28	TRBJ2-7	CGTINRQGVLGPLVYEQYF
-	TRBV24-1	TRBJ2-5	CATSDPRWAGQETQYF
-	TRBV28	TRBJ2-7	CASSRLPYEQYF
-	TRBV3-1/TRBV3-2	TRBJ1-2	CASSPPFGGIYGYTF
-	TRBV27	TRBJ1-2	CASSFTGGVYGYTF
few	TRBV5-6	TRBJ1-2	CASSLRQGIGYTF
-	TRBV4-2	TRBJ1-4	CASSQVPGAGNEKLFF
-	TRBV6-6	TRBJ2-2	CASSWAGRNTGELFF
-	TRBV28	TRBJ1-2	CASSLEQGIRGYTF
-	TRBV21-1	TRBJ1-1	CASSSRGQRNTEAFF
-	TRBV9	TRBJ1-2	CASSVGGQGGPQGF
-	TRBV24-1	TRBJ2-1	CATSVSGFEQFF
-	TRBV27	TRBJ2-5	CASSSRDQKETQYF
-	TRBV6-4	TRBJ2-3	CASRARDRGQTDTQYF
-	TRBV5-1	TRBJ1-2	CASSFQGQGEYGYTF
-	TRBV7-8	TRBJ2-7	CASSLGAGREPYEQYF
-	TRBV11-1	TRBJ2-7	CASSRDREKQYF
-	TRBV19	TRBJ1-5	CASSSGDPDQPQHF
-	TRBV19	TRBJ1-1	CASSMGDTEAFF
-	TRBV7-2	TRBJ1-2	CASSSGTDSSSYTF
-	TRBV27	TRBJ2-7	CASSGSAGRSYEQYF
-	TRBV5-1	TRBJ2-2	CASSRLAGGNANTGELFF
-	TRBV7-3	TRBJ1-1	CASSLNGMSTEAFF